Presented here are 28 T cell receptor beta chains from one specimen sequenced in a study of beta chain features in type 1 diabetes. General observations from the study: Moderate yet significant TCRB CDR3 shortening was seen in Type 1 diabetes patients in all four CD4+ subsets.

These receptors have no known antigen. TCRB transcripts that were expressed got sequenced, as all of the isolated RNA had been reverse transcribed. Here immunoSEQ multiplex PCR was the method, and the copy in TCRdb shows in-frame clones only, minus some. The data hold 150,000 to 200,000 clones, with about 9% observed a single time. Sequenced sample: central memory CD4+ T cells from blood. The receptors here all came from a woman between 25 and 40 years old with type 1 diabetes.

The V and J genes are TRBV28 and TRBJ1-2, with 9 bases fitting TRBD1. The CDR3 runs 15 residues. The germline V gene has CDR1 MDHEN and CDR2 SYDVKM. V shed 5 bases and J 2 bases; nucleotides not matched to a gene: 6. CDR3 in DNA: TGTGCCAGCAGTCCACCGGGACAGGGAAACTATGGCTACACCTTC. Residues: CASSPPGQGNYGYTF.

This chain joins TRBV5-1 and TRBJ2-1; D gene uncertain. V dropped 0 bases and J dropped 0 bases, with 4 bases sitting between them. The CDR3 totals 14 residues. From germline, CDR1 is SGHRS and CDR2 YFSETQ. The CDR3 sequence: CASSLAVSYNEQFF. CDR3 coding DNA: TGCGCCAGCAGCTTGGCGGTCTCCTACAATGAGCAGTTCTTC.

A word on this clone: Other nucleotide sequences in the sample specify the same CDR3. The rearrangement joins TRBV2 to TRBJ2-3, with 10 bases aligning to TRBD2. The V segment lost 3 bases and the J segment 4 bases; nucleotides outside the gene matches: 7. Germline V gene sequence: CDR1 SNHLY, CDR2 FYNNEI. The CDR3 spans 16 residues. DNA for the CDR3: TGTGCCAGCAGTGACGGCCTAGCGGGAGTCCCAGATACGCAGTATTTT. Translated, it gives CASSDGLAGVPDTQYF.

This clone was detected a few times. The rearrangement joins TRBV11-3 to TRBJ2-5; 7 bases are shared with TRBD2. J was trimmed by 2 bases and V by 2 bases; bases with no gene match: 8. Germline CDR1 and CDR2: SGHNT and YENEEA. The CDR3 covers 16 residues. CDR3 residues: CASSLFVSREQETQYF. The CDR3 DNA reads TGTGCCAGCAGCTTATTCGTATCGCGGGAGCAAGAGACCCAGTACTTC.

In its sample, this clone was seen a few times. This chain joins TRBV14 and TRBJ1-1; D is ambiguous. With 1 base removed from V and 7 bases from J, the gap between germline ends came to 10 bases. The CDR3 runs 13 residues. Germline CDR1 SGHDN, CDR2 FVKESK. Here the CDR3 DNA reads TGTGCCAGCAGCCAAGTCTGGGCAGGTGAAGCTTTCTTT. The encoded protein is CASSQVWAGEAFF.

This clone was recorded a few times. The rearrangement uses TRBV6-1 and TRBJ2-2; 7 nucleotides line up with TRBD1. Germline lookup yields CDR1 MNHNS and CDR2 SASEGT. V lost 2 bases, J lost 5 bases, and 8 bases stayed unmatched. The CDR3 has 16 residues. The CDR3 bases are TGTGCCAGCAGTGAACGATCCGTACAGGGGACCGGGGAGCTGTTTTTT. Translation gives CASSERSVQGTGELFF.

CDR3 sequence (DNA): TGTGCCAGTAGTATTATTGGGGACAGTAACGACAATGAGCAGTTCTTC. The encoded protein is CASSIIGDSNDNEQFF. The genes are TRBV19 and TRBJ2-1; 7 bases align to TRBD1. The CDR3 spans 16 residues. In germline, CDR1 is LNHDA, CDR2 SQIVND (reference sequence). J lost 5 bases, V lost 3 bases, and 10 bases had no gene match.

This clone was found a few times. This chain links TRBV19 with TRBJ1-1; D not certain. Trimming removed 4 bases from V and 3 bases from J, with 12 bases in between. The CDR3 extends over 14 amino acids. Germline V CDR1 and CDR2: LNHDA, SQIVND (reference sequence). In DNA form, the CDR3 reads TGTGCCAGTAGTAGCCACAGATCGGACACTGAAGCTTTCTTT. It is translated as CASSSHRSDTEAFF.

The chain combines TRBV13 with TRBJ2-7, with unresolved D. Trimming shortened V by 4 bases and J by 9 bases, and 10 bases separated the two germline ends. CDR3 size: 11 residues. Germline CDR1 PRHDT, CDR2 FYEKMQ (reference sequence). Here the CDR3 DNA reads TGTGCCAGCAGCTACCTAGGTATGCAGTACTTC. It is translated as CASSYLGMQYF.

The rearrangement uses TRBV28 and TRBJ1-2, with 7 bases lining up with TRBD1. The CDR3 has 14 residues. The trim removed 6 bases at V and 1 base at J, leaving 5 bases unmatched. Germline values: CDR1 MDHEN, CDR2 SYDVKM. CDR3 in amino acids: CASRGTAINYGYTF. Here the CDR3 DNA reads TGTGCCAGCAGAGGGACAGCTATTAACTATGGCTACACCTTC.

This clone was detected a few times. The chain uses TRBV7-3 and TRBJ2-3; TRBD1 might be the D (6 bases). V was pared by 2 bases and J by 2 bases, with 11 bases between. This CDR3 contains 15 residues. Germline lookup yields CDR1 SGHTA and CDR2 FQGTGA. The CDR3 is CASSLVGHLTDTQYF. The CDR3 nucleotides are TGTGCCAGCAGCTTAGTGGGACACCTCACAGATACGCAGTATTTT.

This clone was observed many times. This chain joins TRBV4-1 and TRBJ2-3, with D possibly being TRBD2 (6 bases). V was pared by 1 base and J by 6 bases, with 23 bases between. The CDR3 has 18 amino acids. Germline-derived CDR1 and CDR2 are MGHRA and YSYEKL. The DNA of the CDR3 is TGCGCCAGCAGCCAAGCCCCGCGAGCGGGTTTAGGAGGGGATACGCAGTATTTT. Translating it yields CASSQAPRAGLGGDTQYF.

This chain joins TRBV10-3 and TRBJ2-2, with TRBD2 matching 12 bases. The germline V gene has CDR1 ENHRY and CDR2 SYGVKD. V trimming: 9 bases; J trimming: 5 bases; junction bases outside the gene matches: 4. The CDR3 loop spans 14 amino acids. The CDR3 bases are TGTGCCATTGCCGGGACTAGCGGGACCGGGGAGCTGTTTTTT. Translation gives CAIAGTSGTGELFF.

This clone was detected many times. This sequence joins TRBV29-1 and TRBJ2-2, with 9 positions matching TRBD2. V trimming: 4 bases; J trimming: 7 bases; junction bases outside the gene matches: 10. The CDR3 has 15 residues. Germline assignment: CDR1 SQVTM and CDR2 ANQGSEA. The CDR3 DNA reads TGCAGCGTTGCCGATCTAGCGGGAAACGTCGGGGAGCTGTTTTTT. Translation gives CSVADLAGNVGELFF.

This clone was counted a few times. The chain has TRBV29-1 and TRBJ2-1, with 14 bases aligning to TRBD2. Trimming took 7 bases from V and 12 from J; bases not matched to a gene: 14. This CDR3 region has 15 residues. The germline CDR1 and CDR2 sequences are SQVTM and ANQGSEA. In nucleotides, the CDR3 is TGCAGCGACCAATCCGGGACTAGCGGGAGTAAGGGGCAGTTCTTC. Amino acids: CSDQSGTSGSKGQFF.

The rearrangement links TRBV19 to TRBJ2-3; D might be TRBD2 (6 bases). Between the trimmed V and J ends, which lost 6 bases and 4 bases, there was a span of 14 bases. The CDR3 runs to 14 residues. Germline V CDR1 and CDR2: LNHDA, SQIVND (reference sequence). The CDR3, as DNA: TGTGCCAGTAGGATGGAGGGGAGAGCAGATACGCAGTATTTT. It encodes CASRMEGRADTQYF.

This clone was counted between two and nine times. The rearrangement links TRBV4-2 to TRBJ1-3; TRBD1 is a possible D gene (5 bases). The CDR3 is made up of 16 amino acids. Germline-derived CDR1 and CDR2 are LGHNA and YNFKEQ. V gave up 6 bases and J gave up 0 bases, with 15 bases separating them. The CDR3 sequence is CASSRRGIVSGNTIYF. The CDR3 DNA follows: TGTGCCAGCAGTCGGAGGGGAATCGTCTCTGGAAACACCATATATTTT.

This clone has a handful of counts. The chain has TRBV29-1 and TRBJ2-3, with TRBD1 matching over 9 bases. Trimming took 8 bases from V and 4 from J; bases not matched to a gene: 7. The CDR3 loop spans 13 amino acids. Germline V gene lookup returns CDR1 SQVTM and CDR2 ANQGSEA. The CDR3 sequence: CSPRQGGPDTQYF. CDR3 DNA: TGCAGCCCACGACAGGGGGGCCCAGATACGCAGTATTTT.

Here the CDR3 reads CASSSLFAGNYNEQFF. In nucleotides, the CDR3 is TGTGCCAGCAGTTCCCTTTTCGCGGGTAACTACAATGAGCAGTTCTTC. The chain links TRBV6-5 to TRBJ2-1; possible D gene TRBD2, 5 bases. The CDR3 sequence is 16 residues long. Trimming cost V 4 bases and J 3 bases, with 16 bases left between them. Germline V gene sequence: CDR1 MNHEY, CDR2 SVGAGI.

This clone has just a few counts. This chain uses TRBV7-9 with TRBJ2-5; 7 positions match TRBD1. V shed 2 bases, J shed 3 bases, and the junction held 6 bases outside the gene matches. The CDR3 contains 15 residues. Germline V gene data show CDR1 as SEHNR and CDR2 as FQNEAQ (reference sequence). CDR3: CASSLMLTGEETQYF. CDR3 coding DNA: TGTGCCAGCAGCTTAATGCTTACAGGGGAAGAGACCCAGTACTTC.

CDR3 in DNA: TGTGCCAGCAGTGAGGGACAGCTACAAGAGACCCAGTACTTC. Amino acids: CASSEGQLQETQYF. This chain joins TRBV25-1 and TRBJ2-5; 7 bases are shared with TRBD1. The V gene's germline CDR1 is MGHDK and CDR2 SYGVNS. V shed 3 bases, J shed 2 bases, and the junction held 3 bases outside the gene matches. The CDR3 covers 14 residues.

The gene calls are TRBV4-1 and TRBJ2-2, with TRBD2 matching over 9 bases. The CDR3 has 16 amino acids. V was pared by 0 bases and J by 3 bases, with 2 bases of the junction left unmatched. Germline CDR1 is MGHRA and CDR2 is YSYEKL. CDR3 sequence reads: CASSQESGRYTGELFF. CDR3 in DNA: TGCGCCAGCAGCCAAGAAAGCGGGAGGTACACCGGGGAGCTGTTTTTT.

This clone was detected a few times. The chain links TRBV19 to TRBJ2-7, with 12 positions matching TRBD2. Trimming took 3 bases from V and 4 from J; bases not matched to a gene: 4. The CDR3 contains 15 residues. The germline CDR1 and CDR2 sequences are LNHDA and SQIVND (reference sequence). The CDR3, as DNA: TGTGCCAGTAGTATCCCCGGGACTAGCGGGTACGAGCAGTACTTC. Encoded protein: CASSIPGTSGYEQYF.

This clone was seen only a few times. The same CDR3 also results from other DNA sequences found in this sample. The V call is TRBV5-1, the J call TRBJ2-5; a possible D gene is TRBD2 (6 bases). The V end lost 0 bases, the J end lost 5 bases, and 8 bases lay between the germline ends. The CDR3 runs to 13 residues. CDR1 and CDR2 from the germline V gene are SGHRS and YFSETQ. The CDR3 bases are TGCGCCAGCAGCTTGGCCCGGGAGGAGACCCAGTACTTC. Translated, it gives CASSLAREETQYF. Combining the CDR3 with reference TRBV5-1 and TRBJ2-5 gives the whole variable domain KAGVTQTPRYLIKTRGQQVTLSCSPISGHRSVSWYQQTPGQGLQFLFEYFSETQRNKGNFPGRFSGRQFSNSRSEMNVSTLELGDSALYLCASSLAREETQYFGPGTRLLVL.

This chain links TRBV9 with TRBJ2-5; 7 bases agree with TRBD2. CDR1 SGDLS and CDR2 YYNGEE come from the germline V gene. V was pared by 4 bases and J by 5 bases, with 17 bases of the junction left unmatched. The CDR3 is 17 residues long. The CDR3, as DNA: TGTGCCAGCAGCCCCTTGGGGGGGAGGGCCCTCTCGGAGACCCAGTACTTC. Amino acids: CASSPLGGRALSETQYF.

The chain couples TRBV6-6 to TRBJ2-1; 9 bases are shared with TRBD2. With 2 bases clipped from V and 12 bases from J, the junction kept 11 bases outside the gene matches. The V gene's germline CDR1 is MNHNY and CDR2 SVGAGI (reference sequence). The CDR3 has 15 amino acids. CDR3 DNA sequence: TGTGCCAGCAGTTACGGCCTAGCGGGGACCAGGGGGCAGTTCTTC. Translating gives CASSYGLAGTRGQFF.

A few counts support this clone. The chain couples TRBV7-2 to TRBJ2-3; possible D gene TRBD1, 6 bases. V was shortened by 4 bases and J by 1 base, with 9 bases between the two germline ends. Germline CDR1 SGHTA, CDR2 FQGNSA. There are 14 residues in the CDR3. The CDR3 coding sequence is TGTGCCAGCAGCTCACAGGGACGCACAGATACGCAGTATTTT. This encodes CASSSQGRTDTQYF.

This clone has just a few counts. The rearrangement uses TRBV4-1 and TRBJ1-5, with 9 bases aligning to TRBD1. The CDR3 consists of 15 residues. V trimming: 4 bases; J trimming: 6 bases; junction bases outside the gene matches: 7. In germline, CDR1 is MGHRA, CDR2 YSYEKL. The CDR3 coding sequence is TGCGCCAGCAGCCCACAGGGACAGGGATTTCAGCCCCAGCATTTT. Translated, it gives CASSPQGQGFQPQHF.